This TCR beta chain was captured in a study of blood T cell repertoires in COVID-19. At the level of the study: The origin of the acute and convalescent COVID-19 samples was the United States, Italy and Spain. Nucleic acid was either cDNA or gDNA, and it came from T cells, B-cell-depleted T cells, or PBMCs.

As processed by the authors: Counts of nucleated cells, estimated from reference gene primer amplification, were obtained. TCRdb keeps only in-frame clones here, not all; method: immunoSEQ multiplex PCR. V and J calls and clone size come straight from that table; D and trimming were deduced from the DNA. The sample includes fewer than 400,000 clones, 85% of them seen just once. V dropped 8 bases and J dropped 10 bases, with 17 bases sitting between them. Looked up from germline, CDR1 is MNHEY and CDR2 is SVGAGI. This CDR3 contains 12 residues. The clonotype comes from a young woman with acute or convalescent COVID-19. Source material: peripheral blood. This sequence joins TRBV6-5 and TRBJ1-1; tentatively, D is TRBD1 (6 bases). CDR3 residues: CASEEGDIGAFF. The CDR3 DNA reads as TGTGCCAGCGAGGAAGGGGACATAGGAGCTTTCTTT.